This T cell receptor (beta chain) was observed in a study of patients and donors after allogeneic stem cell transplantation. TCRdb ran MiXCR on the RT-PCR reads and lists one entry per CDR3 protein. The table has about 89,000 distinct CDR3 sequences, roughly 43% seen once. A few counts support this clonotype. V lost 1 base, J lost 1 base, and 2 bases stayed unmatched. The CDR3 extends over 16 amino acids. Per the germline V gene, CDR1 is SGHVS and CDR2 is FQNEAQ. The genes are TRBV7-8 and TRBJ1-2; TRBD1 matches at 11 bases. Sequencing input: blood, either unsorted or a sorted T cell fraction (not recorded which). This clonotype was sampled from a human donor who was either an allogeneic HSCT recipient or a stem cell or donor lymphocyte infusion donor (not recorded which). It is not recorded whose cells these are; they may come from a transplant donor. CDR3 loop: CASSLGGQGDNYGYTF. CDR3 bases: TGTGCCAGCAGCTTAGGGGGACAGGGGGATAACTATGGCTACACCTTC.